Each of the 21 T cell receptor beta chains below was sequenced from the same sample in a study of cytomegalovirus exposure and HLA in healthy donors. A multiplex PCR was run with 60 Vbeta primers and 13 Jbeta primers. Sequenced by immunoSEQ multiplex PCR; TCRdb stores in-frame clones only, minus some. The table has some 150,000 clones, roughly 80% seen once. What was sequenced was PBMCs. The receptors were sampled from a woman aged 25 to 39 in good health and CMV-seropositive.

This rearrangement joins TRBV27 to TRBJ2-4; D perhaps matches TRBD1 (5 bases). V dropped 5 bases and J dropped 0 bases, with 8 bases sitting between them. Per germline, CDR1 MNHEY and CDR2 SMNVEV (reference sequence). This CDR3 has 14 residues. CDR3 amino acids: CASSPQVAKNIQYF. The DNA for the CDR3 is TGTGCCAGCAGTCCACAGGTAGCCAAAAACATTCAGTACTTC.

The chain uses TRBV9 and TRBJ2-1; possible D gene TRBD1, 6 bases. Germline CDR1 SGDLS, CDR2 YYNGEE. V dropped 1 base and J dropped 5 bases, with 13 bases sitting between them. The CDR3 contains 15 residues. The chain's CDR3 is CASSVNQGYHNEQFF. The DNA of the CDR3 is TGTGCCAGCAGCGTAAACCAGGGGTACCACAATGAGCAGTTCTTC.

The V and J genes are TRBV6-4 and TRBJ2-3; TRBD2 agrees at 10 bases. The CDR3 loop spans 14 amino acids. J gave up 8 bases and V 8 bases, and 10 bases lay outside the gene matches. Germline V gene data show CDR1 as MRHNA and CDR2 as SNTAGT. The CDR3, as DNA: TGTGCCAGCTCCTTAGCGGGGGGTAGCGGTACGCAGTATTTT. It codes for CASSLAGGSGTQYF.

The chain recombines TRBV2 with TRBJ1-6; no definite D call. Germline loops: CDR1 SNHLY, CDR2 FYNNEI. The CDR3 runs 13 residues. Trimming stripped 7 bases from V and 7 bases from J, with 11 bases between. For the CDR3, the DNA is TGTGCCAGCATATGGGAGTACAATTCACCCCTCCACTTT. Its translation is CASIWEYNSPLHF.

This chain uses TRBV12-5 with TRBJ1-6; tentatively, D is TRBD1 (5 bases). V lost 6 bases and J lost 0, with 12 bases in between. Germline CDR1 is LGHNT and CDR2 is FRNRAP. The CDR3 length is 16 residues. CDR3 in DNA: TGTGCTAGTGGCGGCACAGGAAGCTCCTATAATTCACCCCTCCACTTT. Translated: CASGGTGSSYNSPLHF. The full variable domain, with the rest looked up from reference TRBV12-5 and TRBJ1-6, is DARVTQTPRHKVTEMGQEVTMRCQPILGHNTVFWYRQTMMQGLELLAYFRNRAPLDDSGMPKDRFSAEMPDATLATLKIQPSEPRDSAVYFCASGGTGSSYNSPLHFGNGTRLTVT.

The J gene is TRBJ1-5, the V gene TRBV4-1; tentative D call: TRBD1 (6 bases). Germline V gene sequence: CDR1 MGHRA, CDR2 YSYEKL. Trimming took 2 bases from V and 3 from J, leaving 17 bases between them. This CDR3 is built from 17 residues. This CDR3 is CASSQTLARGPNQPQHF. In DNA, the CDR3 is TGCGCCAGCAGCCAAACTTTGGCCAGGGGACCCAATCAGCCCCAGCATTTT.

The chain is built from TRBV18 and TRBJ2-1; 8 positions match TRBD1. After removal of 5 bases from V and 4 bases from J, the junction contained 7 bases not matched to a gene. CDR3 length equals 15 residues. The germline V gene has CDR1 KGHSH and CDR2 LQKENI. The DNA for the CDR3 is TGTGCCAGCTCAAGACAGGGGTGGGAATACAATGAGCAGTTCTTC. Protein sequence: CASSRQGWEYNEQFF.

The V gene is TRBV4-2, the J gene TRBJ2-1; 9 bases map to TRBD2. Germline CDR1 reads LGHNA; CDR2 reads YNFKEQ. V lost 6 bases and J lost 3; bases outside the gene matches: 6. The CDR3 spans 15 residues. CDR3 in DNA: TGTGCCAGCAGTCGCGGGGGGGCGGTCTACAATGAGCAGTTCTTC. This gives the protein CASSRGGAVYNEQFF.

CDR3 sequence (DNA): TGTGCCAGCTCCCAGCGGGGGGATAATGAAAAACTGTTTTTT. This codes for CASSQRGDNEKLFF. The J gene is TRBJ1-4, the V gene TRBV18, with D possibly TRBD1 on 5 matching bases. Germline CDR1 and CDR2: KGHSH and LQKENI. This CDR3 is 14 amino acids long. V was pared by 6 bases and J by 4 bases, with 12 bases between.

CDR3 amino acids: CASSLLTGGAFGNTIYF. In DNA form, the CDR3 reads TGTGCCAGCAGCCTCCTGACAGGGGGCGCGTTTGGAAACACCATATATTTT. This rearrangement joins TRBV7-2 to TRBJ1-3; 10 nucleotides line up with TRBD1. CDR1 SGHTA and CDR2 FQGNSA come from the germline V gene. With V trimmed by 5 bases and J by 3 bases, 10 bases remained unmatched. This CDR3 is 17 amino acids long. Filled out from reference TRBV7-2 and TRBJ1-3, the complete variable domain reads GAGVSQSPSNKVTEKGKDVELRCDPISGHTALYWYRQSLGQGLEFLIYFQGNSAPDKSGLPSDRFSAERTGGSVSTLTIQRTQQEDSAVYLCASSLLTGGAFGNTIYFGEGSWLTVV.

This clone was observed a single time. The genes are TRBV18 and TRBJ1-1; no definite D call. Looked up from germline, CDR1 is KGHSH and CDR2 is LQKENI. The V end was cut by 0 bases, the J end by 1 base, with 9 bases between. The CDR3 consists of 15 residues. The CDR3 DNA reads as TGTGCCAGCTCACCACCGGCACAGACGAACACTGAAGCTTTCTTT. It is translated as CASSPPAQTNTEAFF.

V usage is TRBV5-6 and J usage is TRBJ1-5; D may be TRBD1 (6 bases). Trimming cost V 4 bases and J 6 bases, with 8 bases left between them. Per germline, CDR1 SGHDT and CDR2 YYEEEE. The CDR3 loop spans 12 amino acids. CDR3 sequence (DNA): TGTGCCAGCAGCCTACAGGGTCAGCCCCAGCATTTT. Translating gives CASSLQGQPQHF.

The V call is TRBV30, the J call TRBJ1-2, with 7 nucleotides matching TRBD1. The CDR3 covers 14 residues. V lost 1 base, J lost 3 bases, and 5 bases stayed unmatched. Per germline, CDR1 GTSNPN and CDR2 SVGIG (reference sequence). The CDR3 region is CAWSGEQGYYGYTF. The CDR3 region has the DNA TGTGCCTGGAGTGGGGAACAGGGGTACTATGGCTACACCTTC.

With respect to this clone: Germline is not matched at one junction end, which may reflect a read error. The V call is TRBV29-1, the J call TRBJ1-1; no clear D gene. Germline lookup yields CDR1 SQVTM and CDR2 ANQGSEA. The length of the CDR3 is 9 residues. CDR3 nucleotide sequence: TGCAGTGTTGGGTCGGAGGCTTTCTTT. Translation gives CSVGSEAFF. Together with reference TRBV29-1 and TRBJ1-1, the CDR3 gives the full variable domain: SAVISQKPSRDICQRGTSLTIQCQVDSQVTMMFWYRQQPGQSLTLIATANQGSEATYESGFVIDKFPISRPNLTFSTLTVSNMSPEDSSIYLCSVGSEAFFGQGTRLTVV.

V and J are TRBV7-9 and TRBJ1-2; 8 nucleotides agree with TRBD1. CDR1 and CDR2 (germline): SEHNR, FQNEAQ (reference sequence). CDR3 length: 15 residues. Trimming cost V 0 bases and J 7 bases; bases outside gene matches: 7. The CDR3 spells CASSLADRGVRGYTF. The DNA for the CDR3 is TGTGCCAGCAGCTTAGCAGACAGGGGAGTTCGTGGCTACACCTTC. Full variable domain (outside the CDR3, taken from reference TRBV7-9 and TRBJ1-2): DTGVSQNPRHKITKRGQNVTFRCDPISEHNRLYWYRQTLGQGPEFLTYFQNEAQLEKSRLLSDRFSAERPKGSFSTLEIQRTEQGDSAMYLCASSLADRGVRGYTFGSGTRLTVV.

J is TRBJ1-6 and V is TRBV14; 8 nucleotides align to TRBD1. The CDR3 contains 16 residues. The V gene end was trimmed by 3 bases and the J gene end by 6 bases; junction bases not matched to a gene: 7. The V gene's germline CDR1 is SGHDN and CDR2 FVKESK. CDR3 nucleotides: TGTGCCAGCAGCCACCAAGGACAGGGCTTTAATTCACCCCTCCACTTT. Its translation: CASSHQGQGFNSPLHF.

The rearrangement links TRBV30 to TRBJ2-7; D possibly corresponds to TRBD2 (6 bases). V lost 3 bases and J 4 bases, leaving 10 bases between the germline ends. The CDR3 is made up of 12 amino acids. Per germline, CDR1 GTSNPN and CDR2 SVGIG (reference sequence). The CDR3 region is CAWSGGSYEQYF. The CDR3 coding sequence is TGTGCCTGGAGCGGGGGTTCTTACGAGCAGTACTTC. Looking up the rest from reference TRBV30 and TRBJ2-7 gives the full variable domain: SQTIHQWPATLVQPVGSPLSLECTVEGTSNPNLYWYRQAAGRGLQLLFYSVGIGQISSEVPQNLSASRPQDRQFILSSKKLLLSDSGFYLCAWSGGSYEQYFGPGTRLTVT.

The chain recombines TRBV7-9 with TRBJ2-1; 14 positions match TRBD2. The germline gives CDR1 SEHNR, CDR2 FQNEAQ (reference sequence). This CDR3 has 16 amino acids. The trim removed 6 bases at V and 8 bases at J, leaving 9 bases unmatched. This CDR3 reads CASSTTSGGASHEQFF. CDR3 bases: TGTGCCAGCAGTACGACTAGCGGGGGGGCTTCGCATGAGCAGTTCTTC.

The rearrangement joins TRBV6-5 to TRBJ2-7; the D gene is possibly TRBD2 (5 bases). This CDR3 comprises 14 residues. Germline lookup yields CDR1 MNHEY and CDR2 SVGAGI. The ends were cut back, 5 bases at V and 1 base at J, with 12 bases in the middle. The CDR3 sequence is CASSKREQSYEQYF. The CDR3 nucleotides are TGTGCCAGCAGTAAACGGGAACAATCCTACGAGCAGTACTTC.

This rearrangement joins TRBV4-3 to TRBJ1-2; TRBD1 aligns across 9 bases. J lost 2 bases, V lost 2 bases, and 3 bases had no gene match. The CDR3 length is 15 residues. Germline values: CDR1 LGHNA, CDR2 YSLEER. The CDR3 here is CASSQHRGRNYGYTF. As DNA, the CDR3 is TGCGCCAGCAGCCAACACAGGGGGCGGAACTATGGCTACACCTTC.

This clone occurred once. The gene calls are TRBV29-1 and TRBJ2-7; no reliable D call. The CDR3 runs 13 residues. The V end lost 0 bases, the J end lost 3 bases, and 9 bases lay between the germline ends. CDR1 SQVTM and CDR2 ANQGSEA come from the germline V gene. CDR3 sequence (DNA): TGCAGCGTTGAAGACGGGTGGAGCTACGAGCAGTACTTC. Amino acid sequence: CSVEDGWSYEQYF.